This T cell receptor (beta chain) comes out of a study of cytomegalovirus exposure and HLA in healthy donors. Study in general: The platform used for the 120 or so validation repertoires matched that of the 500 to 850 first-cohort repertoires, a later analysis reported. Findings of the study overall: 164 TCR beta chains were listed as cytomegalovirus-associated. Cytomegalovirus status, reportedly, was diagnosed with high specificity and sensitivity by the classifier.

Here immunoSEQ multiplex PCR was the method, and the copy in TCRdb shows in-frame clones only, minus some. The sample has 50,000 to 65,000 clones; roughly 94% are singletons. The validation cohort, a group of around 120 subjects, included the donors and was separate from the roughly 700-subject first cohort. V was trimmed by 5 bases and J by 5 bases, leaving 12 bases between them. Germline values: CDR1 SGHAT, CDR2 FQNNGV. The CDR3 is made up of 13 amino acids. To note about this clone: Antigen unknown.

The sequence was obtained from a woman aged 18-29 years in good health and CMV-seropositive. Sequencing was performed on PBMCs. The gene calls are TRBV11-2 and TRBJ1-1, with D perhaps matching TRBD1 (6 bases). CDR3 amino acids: CASSRNRETEAFF. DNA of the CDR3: TGTGCCAGCAGCAGAAACAGGGAAACTGAAGCTTTCTTT.